This entry lists 14 T cell receptor beta chains sequenced from one sample in a study of blood T cell repertoires in COVID-19. The method was immunoSEQ multiplex PCR; TCRdb's version includes in-frame clones alone and lacks a portion of them. The table includes around 230,000 clones, roughly 91% detected once. Sequenced material: PBMCs or T cells enriched from blood (not recorded which). The receptor set was obtained from a woman in her thirties with acute COVID-19.

The J gene is TRBJ1-1, the V gene TRBV11-1; a possible D gene is TRBD1 (5 bases). Deletions cut 5 bases from V and 3 bases from J, with 10 bases between. Germline CDR1 reads SGHAT; CDR2 reads FQDESV (reference sequence). The CDR3 is 13 amino acids. The CDR3 DNA is TGTGCCAGCAGCGAGGACACTGACACTGAAGCTTTCTTT. This codes for CASSEDTDTEAFF.

The chain has TRBV28 and TRBJ2-3; the D gene is possibly TRBD1 (6 bases). CDR1 MDHEN and CDR2 SYDVKM come from the germline V gene. The CDR3 consists of 15 residues. Trimming shortened V by 6 bases and J by 0 bases, and 13 bases separated the two germline ends. The CDR3 nucleotides read TGTGCCAGCAGGCTACAGGGAGCTAGCACAGATACGCAGTATTTT. Translating it yields CASRLQGASTDTQYF.

The rearrangement joins TRBV19 to TRBJ1-5, with D possibly being TRBD1 (5 bases). Between the trimmed V and J ends, which lost 6 bases and 7 bases, there was a span of 13 bases. Germline CDR1 is LNHDA and CDR2 is SQIVND (reference sequence). The CDR3 covers 13 residues. The CDR3 sequence is CASRAGERQPQHF. Here the CDR3 DNA reads TGTGCCAGTAGAGCGGGGGAACGGCAGCCCCAGCATTTT.

V and J are TRBV4-2 and TRBJ2-5, with a tentative D call TRBD2 (5 bases). Trimming cost V 1 base and J 0 bases, with 15 bases left between them. Germline values: CDR1 LGHNA, CDR2 YNFKEQ. CDR3 size: 17 residues. The CDR3 sequence is CASSQVQTTGNQETQYF. DNA of the CDR3: TGTGCCAGCAGCCAAGTCCAGACTACGGGTAACCAAGAGACCCAGTACTTC.

The chain couples TRBV19 to TRBJ1-6; TRBD1 is a possible D gene (5 bases). V lost 5 bases, J lost 9 bases, and 17 bases lay in between. Germline values: CDR1 LNHDA, CDR2 SQIVND (reference sequence). The CDR3 has 15 amino acids. The CDR3: CASSPPGQGGSPLHF. CDR3 nucleotides: TGTGCCAGTAGTCCCCCGGGCCAGGGCGGTTCACCCCTCCACTTT.

The rearrangement uses TRBV27 and TRBJ2-1, with 7 positions matching TRBD2. Per germline, CDR1 MNHEY and CDR2 SMNVEV (reference sequence). This CDR3 is 13 amino acids long. The CDR3 DNA reads as TGTGCAGTGGAGGTGAGAGCGGGGAATGAGCAGTTCTTC. It is translated as CAVEVRAGNEQFF.

The chain is built from TRBV30 and TRBJ1-1, with a tentative D call TRBD1 (6 bases). This CDR3 spans 13 amino acids. V was trimmed by 8 bases and J by 4 bases, leaving 17 bases between them. Germline V CDR1 and CDR2: GTSNPN, SVGIG (reference sequence). In DNA, the CDR3 is TGTGCCGGAGACTATCAGGGGTCCACTGAAGCTTTCTTT. Translating it yields CAGDYQGSTEAFF.

The CDR3 sequence is CASSLWRRDNSPLHF. CDR3 in DNA: TGTGCCAGCAGCTTGTGGAGGAGAGACAATTCACCCCTCCACTTT. The gene calls are TRBV5-4 and TRBJ1-6; D gene unclear. Germline CDR1 SGHNT, CDR2 YYREEE (reference sequence). The V end lost 1 base, the J end lost 7 bases, and 12 bases lay between the germline ends. The CDR3 is 15 amino acids.

The chain links TRBV10-3 to TRBJ1-1; a possible D gene is TRBD1 (6 bases). The CDR3 spans 20 residues. Germline V CDR1 and CDR2: ENHRY, SYGVKD. V shed 0 bases and J shed 0 bases, with 23 bases lying between them. The CDR3 region is CAISESRTGFRQFMNTEAFF. The DNA of the CDR3 is TGTGCCATCAGTGAGTCCCGTACAGGGTTCAGACAATTTATGAACACTGAAGCTTTCTTT.

The chain recombines TRBV7-8 with TRBJ2-3; no clear D gene. V lost 2 bases and J 0 bases, leaving 6 bases between the germline ends. Per germline, CDR1 SGHVS and CDR2 FQNEAQ. There are 14 residues in the CDR3. DNA for the CDR3: TGTGCCAGCAGCTTATTATCCAGCACAGATACGCAGTATTTT. This encodes CASSLLSSTDTQYF.

This chain uses TRBV2 with TRBJ2-5, with a tentative D call TRBD1 (7 bases). This CDR3 region has 13 residues. The germline gives CDR1 SNHLY, CDR2 FYNNEI. With 6 bases removed from V and 5 bases from J, the gap between germline ends came to 13 bases. This chain's CDR3 is CASRETGRETQYF. The CDR3 DNA follows: TGTGCCAGCAGAGAGACAGGGAGGGAGACCCAGTACTTC. The full variable domain, completed using reference TRBV2 and TRBJ2-5, is EPEVTQTPSHQVTQMGQEVILRCVPISNHLYFYWYRQILGQKVEFLVSFYNNEISEKSEIFDDQFSVERPDGSNFTLKIRSTKLEDSAMYFCASRETGRETQYFGPGTRLLVL.

The V gene is TRBV7-9, the J gene TRBJ2-2; TRBD1 matches 9 bases. Trimming removed 5 bases from V and 5 bases from J; junction bases left unmatched: 6. The germline V gene has CDR1 SEHNR and CDR2 FQNEAQ (reference sequence). CDR3 length: 15 residues. Written as DNA, the CDR3 is TGTGCCAGCAGCACCACGACAGGGGGGACCGGGGAGCTGTTTTTT. Translation gives CASSTTTGGTGELFF.

The V gene is TRBV6-4, the J gene TRBJ2-1, with 13 positions matching TRBD2. Trimming cost V 2 bases and J 5 bases; bases outside gene matches: 3. The CDR3 has 16 residues. CDR1 and CDR2 from the germline V gene are MRHNA and SNTAGT. CDR3 bases: TGTGCCAGCAGTGACCGTGGGACTAGCGGGGACAATGAGCAGTTCTTC. Amino acids: CASSDRGTSGDNEQFF.

The chain has TRBV4-3 and TRBJ2-4; possible D gene TRBD2, 6 bases. Deletions cut 1 base from V and 2 bases from J, with 21 bases between. Germline loops: CDR1 LGHNA, CDR2 YSLEER. This CDR3 has 19 residues. CDR3 coding DNA: TGCGCCAGCAGCCAAGTTTTTGGGGGGTCTGGTGGGACCAAAAACATTCAGTACTTC. Translation gives CASSQVFGGSGGTKNIQYF.